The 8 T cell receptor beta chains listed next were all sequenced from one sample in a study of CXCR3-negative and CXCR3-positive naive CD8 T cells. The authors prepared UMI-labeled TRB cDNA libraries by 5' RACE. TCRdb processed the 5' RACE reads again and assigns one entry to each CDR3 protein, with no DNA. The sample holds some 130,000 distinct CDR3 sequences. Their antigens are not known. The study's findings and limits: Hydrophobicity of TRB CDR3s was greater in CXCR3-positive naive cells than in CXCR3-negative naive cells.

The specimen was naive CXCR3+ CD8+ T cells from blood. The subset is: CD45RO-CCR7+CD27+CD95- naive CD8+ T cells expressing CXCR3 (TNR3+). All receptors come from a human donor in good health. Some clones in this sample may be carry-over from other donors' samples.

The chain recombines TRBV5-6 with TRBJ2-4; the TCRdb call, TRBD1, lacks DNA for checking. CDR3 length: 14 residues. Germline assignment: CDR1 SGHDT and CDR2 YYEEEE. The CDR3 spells CASSLWGAKNIQYF. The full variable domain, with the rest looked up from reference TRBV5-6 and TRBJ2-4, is DAGVTQSPTHLIKTRGQQVTLRCSPKSGHDTVSWYQQALGQGPQFIFQYYEEEERQRGNFPDRFSGHQFPNYSSELNVNALLLGDSALYLCASSLWGAKNIQYFGAGTRLSVL.

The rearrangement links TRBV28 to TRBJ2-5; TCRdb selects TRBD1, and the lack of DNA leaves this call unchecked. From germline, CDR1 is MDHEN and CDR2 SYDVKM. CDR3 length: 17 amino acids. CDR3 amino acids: CASRHQLTQGYQETQYF.

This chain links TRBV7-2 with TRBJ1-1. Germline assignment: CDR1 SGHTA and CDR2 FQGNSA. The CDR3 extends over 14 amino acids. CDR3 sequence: CASSYAGGIAEAFF.

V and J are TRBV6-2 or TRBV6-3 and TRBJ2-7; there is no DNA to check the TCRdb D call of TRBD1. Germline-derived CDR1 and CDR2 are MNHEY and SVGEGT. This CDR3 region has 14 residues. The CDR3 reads CASRSRDNSYEQYF.

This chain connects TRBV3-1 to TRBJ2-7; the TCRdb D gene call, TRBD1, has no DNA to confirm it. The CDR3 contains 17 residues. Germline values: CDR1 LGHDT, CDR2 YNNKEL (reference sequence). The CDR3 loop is CASSPRTGPNPSYEQYF.

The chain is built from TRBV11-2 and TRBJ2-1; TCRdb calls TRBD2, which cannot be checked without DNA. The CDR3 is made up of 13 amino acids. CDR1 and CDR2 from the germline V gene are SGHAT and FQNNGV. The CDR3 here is CASSTRLGNEQFF.

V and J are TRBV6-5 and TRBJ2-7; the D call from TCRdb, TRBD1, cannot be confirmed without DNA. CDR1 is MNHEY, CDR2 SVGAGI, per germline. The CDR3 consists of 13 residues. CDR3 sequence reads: CASSYIQGYEQYF.

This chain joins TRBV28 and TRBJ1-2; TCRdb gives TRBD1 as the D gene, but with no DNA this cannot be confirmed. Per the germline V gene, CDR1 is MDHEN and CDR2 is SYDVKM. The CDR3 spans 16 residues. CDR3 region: CASIHTRAQGNYGYTF.